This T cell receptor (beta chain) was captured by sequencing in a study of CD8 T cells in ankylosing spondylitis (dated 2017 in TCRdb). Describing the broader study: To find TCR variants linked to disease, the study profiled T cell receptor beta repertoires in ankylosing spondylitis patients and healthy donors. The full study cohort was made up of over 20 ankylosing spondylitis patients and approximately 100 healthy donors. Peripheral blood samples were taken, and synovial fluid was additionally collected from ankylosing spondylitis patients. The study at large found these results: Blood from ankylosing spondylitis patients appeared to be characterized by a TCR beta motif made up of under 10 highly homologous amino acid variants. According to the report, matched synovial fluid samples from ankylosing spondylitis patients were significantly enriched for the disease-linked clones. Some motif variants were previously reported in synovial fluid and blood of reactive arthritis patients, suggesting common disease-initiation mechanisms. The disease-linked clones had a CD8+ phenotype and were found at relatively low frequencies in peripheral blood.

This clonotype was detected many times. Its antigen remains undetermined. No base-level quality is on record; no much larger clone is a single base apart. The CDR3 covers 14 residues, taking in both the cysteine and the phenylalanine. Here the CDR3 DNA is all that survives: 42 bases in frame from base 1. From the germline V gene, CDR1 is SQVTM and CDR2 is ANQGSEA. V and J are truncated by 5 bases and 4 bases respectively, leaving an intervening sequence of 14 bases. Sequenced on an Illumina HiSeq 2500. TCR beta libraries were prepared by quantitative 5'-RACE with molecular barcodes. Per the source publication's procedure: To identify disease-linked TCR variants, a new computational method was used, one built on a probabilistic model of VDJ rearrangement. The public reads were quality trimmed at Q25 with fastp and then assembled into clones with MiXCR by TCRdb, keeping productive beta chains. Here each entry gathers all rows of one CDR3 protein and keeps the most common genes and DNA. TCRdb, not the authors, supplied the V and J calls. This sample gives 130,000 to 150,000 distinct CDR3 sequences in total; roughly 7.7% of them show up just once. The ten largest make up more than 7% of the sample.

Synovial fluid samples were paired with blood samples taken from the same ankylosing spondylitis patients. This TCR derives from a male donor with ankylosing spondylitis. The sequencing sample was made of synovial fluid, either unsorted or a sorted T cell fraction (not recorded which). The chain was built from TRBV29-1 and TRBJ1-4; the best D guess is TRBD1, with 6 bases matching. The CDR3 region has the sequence CSVMTRGVNEKLFF. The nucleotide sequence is TGCAGCGTTATGACAAGGGGGGTTAATGAAAAACTGTTTTTT. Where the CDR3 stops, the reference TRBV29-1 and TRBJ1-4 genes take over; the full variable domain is SAVISQKPSRDICQRGTSLTIQCQVDSQVTMMFWYRQQPGQSLTLIATANQGSEATYESGFVIDKFPISRPNLTFSTLTVSNMSPEDSSIYLCSVMTRGVNEKLFFGSGTQLSVL.